A single sample gave rise to the 22 T cell receptor beta chains below, sequenced in a study of CD8 T cells in ankylosing spondylitis. Points from the study as a whole: Blood of patients with ankylosing spondylitis appeared to be characterized by a TCR beta motif of eight or nine highly homologous variants.

The antigens these receptors bind are not known. TCRdb reanalysed the 5' RACE reads using MiXCR and keeps one entry per CDR3 protein. Here the sample spans a few hundred thousand distinct CDR3 sequences, 20% to 25% being singletons. The sequencing sample was made of blood, either unsorted or a sorted T cell fraction (not recorded which). These receptor sequences come from a male donor with ankylosing spondylitis.

The chain links TRBV10-3 to TRBJ1-6; possible D gene TRBD1, 5 bases. V was trimmed by 11 bases and J by 0 bases, leaving 8 bases between them. Looked up from germline, CDR1 is ENHRY and CDR2 is SYGVKD. The length of the CDR3 is 13 residues. The CDR3 DNA reads as TGTGCCGCCCAGGGCTCCTATAATTCACCCCTCCACTTT. Translated, it gives CAAQGSYNSPLHF.

This sequence joins TRBV12-3 or TRBV12-4 and TRBJ1-1; no firm D call. The CDR3 has 12 residues. The V end lost 7 bases, the J end lost 11 bases, and 17 bases lay between the germline ends. CDR3 DNA sequence: TGTGCCAGCATAGGATCCCGGGTGTTGGCTTTCTTT. Its protein product is CASIGSRVLAFF.

The chain links TRBV24-1 to TRBJ1-2; maybe TRBD1 (5 bases). With 7 bases removed from V and 4 bases from J, the gap between germline ends came to 9 bases. This CDR3 comprises 12 residues. CDR1 and CDR2 (germline): KGHDR, SFDVKD. CDR3 in amino acids: CATSQGLYGYTF. CDR3 sequence (DNA): TGTGCCACCAGCCAGGGCCTCTATGGCTACACCTTC.

This clonotype occurred a few times. The J gene is TRBJ2-1, the V gene TRBV28; D is ambiguous. V lost 7 bases and J lost 6, with 10 bases in between. CDR1 is MDHEN, CDR2 SYDVKM, per germline. CDR3 size: 12 residues. CDR3 protein: CASIDRINEQFF. As DNA, the CDR3 is TGTGCCAGCATTGATAGGATCAATGAGCAGTTCTTC.

The rearrangement links TRBV7-9 to TRBJ2-2; tentative D call: TRBD2 (5 bases). CDR3 length equals 14 residues. Trimming cost V 0 bases and J 6 bases, with 8 bases left between them. Germline V gene lookup returns CDR1 SEHNR and CDR2 FQNEAQ (reference sequence). CDR3 in DNA: TGTGCCAGCAGCTTAGCTCGGGATCCCGGGGAGCTGTTTTTT. Translated: CASSLARDPGELFF. The whole variable domain, filled in from reference TRBV7-9 and TRBJ2-2, reads DTGVSQNPRHKITKRGQNVTFRCDPISEHNRLYWYRQTLGQGPEFLTYFQNEAQLEKSRLLSDRFSAERPKGSFSTLEIQRTEQGDSAMYLCASSLARDPGELFFGEGSRLTVL.

This clonotype was counted between two and nine times. The gene calls are TRBV6-5 and TRBJ2-2; TRBD2 might be the D (5 bases). CDR1 and CDR2 from the germline V gene are MNHEY and SVGAGI. Trimming removed 0 bases from V and 6 bases from J, with 11 bases in between. The CDR3 is 15 amino acids. This CDR3 is CASSYSSGMAGELFF. The CDR3 bases are TGTGCCAGCAGTTACTCGTCCGGGATGGCCGGGGAGCTGTTTTTT.

The V call is TRBV7-9, the J call TRBJ2-7; D not resolved. CDR3 length equals 16 residues. Germline-derived CDR1 and CDR2 are SEHNR and FQNEAQ (reference sequence). V was clipped by 1 base and J by 3 bases, with 16 bases between them. This CDR3 reads CASSLGGRSHGYEQYF. DNA for the CDR3: TGTGCCAGCAGCTTAGGGGGTAGGTCCCACGGCTACGAGCAGTACTTC.

This clonotype occurred a few times. This chain joins TRBV6-1 and TRBJ2-3; D not certain. The CDR3 is made up of 13 amino acids. V was shortened by 6 bases and J by 5 bases, with 12 bases between the two germline ends. Germline-derived CDR1 and CDR2 are MNHNS and SASEGT. The DNA of the CDR3 is TGTGCCAGCAGAAGGCAGGCCCAAGATACGCAGTATTTT. As protein: CASRRQAQDTQYF.

This clonotype was picked up a small number of times. V gene TRBV7-3 combines with J gene TRBJ2-2; D gene ambiguous. The CDR3 length is 13 residues. The V gene's germline CDR1 is SGHTA and CDR2 FQGTGA. Trimming left V 5 bases short and J 5 bases short, with 9 bases between. CDR3 DNA sequence: TGTGCCAGCAGCACAATCAGGACCGGGGAGCTGTTTTTT. It is translated as CASSTIRTGELFF.

This clonotype was seen a handful of times. The rearrangement links TRBV6-2 or TRBV6-3 to TRBJ1-5; D is unresolved. Germline V gene sequence: CDR1 MNHEY, CDR2 SVGEGT. V gave up 0 bases and J gave up 2 bases, with 11 bases separating them. The CDR3 runs to 16 residues. CDR3: CASSYSSPLGNQPQHF. The CDR3 DNA sequence: TGTGCCAGCAGTTACTCGAGCCCGTTGGGCAATCAGCCCCAGCATTTT.

This clonotype was recorded a few times. The chain uses TRBV27 and TRBJ2-1; TRBD2 aligns across 9 bases. This CDR3 is 13 amino acids long. After removal of 5 bases from V and 9 bases from J, the junction contained 5 bases not matched to a gene. Germline V gene lookup returns CDR1 MNHEY and CDR2 SMNVEV (reference sequence). In nucleotides, the CDR3 is TGTGCCAGCAGTCCGGGACTAGCCCGTGAGCAGTTCTTC. It translates to CASSPGLAREQFF.

This clonotype came up a few times. The gene calls are TRBV28 and TRBJ2-7, with 7 bases aligning to TRBD1. CDR1 is MDHEN, CDR2 SYDVKM, per germline. Trimming cost V 5 bases and J 2 bases; bases outside gene matches: 6. This CDR3 region has 14 residues. The CDR3 bases are TGTGCCAGCAGTACTCGGGACAGCCCCTACGAGCAGTACTTC. This encodes CASSTRDSPYEQYF.

The J gene is TRBJ2-5, the V gene TRBV28; 7 bases fit TRBD2. The germline CDR1 and CDR2 sequences are MDHEN and SYDVKM. The trim removed 7 bases at V and 3 bases at J, leaving 8 bases unmatched. The CDR3 sequence is 14 residues long. In DNA, the CDR3 is TGTGCCAGCACCCCATGGGGAGGGGAAGAGACCCAGTACTTC. It encodes CASTPWGGEETQYF.

This clonotype was seen many times. The rearrangement joins TRBV29-1 to TRBJ1-1; no definite D call. Trimming stripped 3 bases from V and 1 base from J, with 6 bases between. CDR1 SQVTM and CDR2 ANQGSEA come from the germline V gene. This CDR3 has 12 amino acids. CDR3 DNA sequence: TGCAGCGTTGATCGCCAGAACACTGAAGCTTTCTTT. Translated, it gives CSVDRQNTEAFF.

This clonotype was detected only a few times. The V call is TRBV7-9, the J call TRBJ2-1; 12 bases agree with TRBD2. Germline CDR1 and CDR2: SEHNR and FQNEAQ (reference sequence). The CDR3 is made up of 15 amino acids. J was trimmed by 8 bases and V by 5 bases; bases with no gene match: 7. The CDR3 is CASSPSGRAGDEQFF. CDR3 in DNA: TGTGCCAGCAGCCCTAGCGGGAGGGCAGGCGATGAGCAGTTCTTC.

This clonotype came up a few times. V usage is TRBV2 and J usage is TRBJ2-2; 12 bases fit TRBD2. J was trimmed by 4 bases and V by 7 bases; bases with no gene match: 4. Germline V gives CDR1 SNHLY, CDR2 FYNNEI. The CDR3 runs to 15 residues. The DNA for the CDR3 is TGTGCCAGCACCCGACTAGCGGGAGCCACCGGGGAGCTGTTTTTT. Translating gives CASTRLAGATGELFF. Together with reference TRBV2 and TRBJ2-2, the CDR3 gives the full variable domain: EPEVTQTPSHQVTQMGQEVILRCVPISNHLYFYWYRQILGQKVEFLVSFYNNEISEKSEIFDDQFSVERPDGSNFTLKIRSTKLEDSAMYFCASTRLAGATGELFFGEGSRLTVL.

The genes are TRBV3-1 and TRBJ2-1; the match to TRBD1 covers 10 bases. The CDR3 consists of 16 residues. CDR1 LGHDT and CDR2 YNNKEL come from the germline V gene (reference sequence). The trim removed 1 base at V and 3 bases at J, leaving 3 bases unmatched. CDR3 nucleotide sequence: TGTGCCAGCAGCCAAGCGGACAGGGGGTTCTACAATGAGCAGTTCTTC. It encodes CASSQADRGFYNEQFF.

The chain combines TRBV18 with TRBJ2-2, with D unresolved. The CDR3 sequence is 15 residues long. V was pared by 5 bases and J by 4 bases, with 14 bases between. In germline, CDR1 is KGHSH, CDR2 LQKENI. Here the CDR3 reads CASSASQTGTGELFF. The CDR3 DNA follows: TGTGCCAGCTCAGCCTCCCAGACTGGCACCGGGGAGCTGTTTTTT.

V and J are TRBV14 and TRBJ2-2; D gene ambiguous. This CDR3 region has 18 residues. Trimming left V 0 bases short and J 0 bases short, with 14 bases between. The germline V gene has CDR1 SGHDN and CDR2 FVKESK. The CDR3: CASSQEGSGWANTGELFF. In DNA form, the CDR3 reads TGTGCCAGCAGCCAAGAGGGGTCGGGTTGGGCGAACACCGGGGAGCTGTTTTTT.

As to this clonotype: The junction departs from germline at one end; a sequencing error may be responsible. The chain couples TRBV27 to TRBJ1-1; tentatively, D is TRBD1 (6 bases). There are 17 residues in the CDR3. The germline V gene has CDR1 MNHEY and CDR2 SMNVEV (reference sequence). CDR3 DNA: TGTGCCAGCAGTTTATCCCAGGCGGGACAAACGAACTCTGAAGCTTTCTTT. Protein product: CASSLSQAGQTNSEAFF.

A few counts support this clonotype. The V call is TRBV9, the J call TRBJ2-3; no firm D call. V gave up 2 bases and J gave up 4 bases, with 14 bases separating them. Germline values: CDR1 SGDLS, CDR2 YYNGEE. The CDR3 length is 15 residues. In nucleotides, the CDR3 is TGTGCCAGCAGCGTCCCGCTGGGCGGCGCAGATACGCAGTATTTT. This translates into CASSVPLGGADTQYF. Variable domain in full (rest from reference TRBV9 and TRBJ2-3): DSGVTQTPKHLITATGQRVTLRCSPRSGDLSVYWYQQSLDQGLQFLIQYYNGEERAKGNILERFSAQQFPDLHSELNLSSLELGDSALYFCASSVPLGGADTQYFGPGTRLTVL.

This clonotype was detected a few times. The chain employs TRBV6-1 and TRBJ2-6; 7 bases map to TRBD1. After removal of 5 bases from V and 0 bases from J, the junction contained 10 bases not matched to a gene. Germline CDR1 is MNHNS and CDR2 is SASEGT. This CDR3 contains 18 residues. CDR3 bases: TGTGCCAGCAGTACCCTCACAGGGGTTCGCTCTGGGGCCAACGTCCTGACTTTC. Its protein is CASSTLTGVRSGANVLTF.